These 30 T cell receptor beta chains were all obtained from the same sample, sequenced in a study of PD-1 blockade in classical Hodgkin lymphoma. The method was immunoSEQ multiplex PCR; TCRdb's version includes in-frame clones alone and lacks a portion of them. Of nearly 35,000 clones listed, around 89% are singletons. Documented time point: newly diagnosed, previously untreated cHL patient sample. Out of thawed PBMCs, magnetic negative selection purified CD4+ T cells. Sequenced: CD4+ T cells from blood. The receptors were sampled from a human donor with classical Hodgkin lymphoma.

The chain is built from TRBV19 and TRBJ1-5, with 9 bases identical to TRBD1. The ends lost 9 bases at V and 3 bases at J; junction bases unmatched: 3. Germline CDR1 and CDR2: LNHDA and SQIVND (reference sequence). The CDR3 is made up of 13 amino acids. In DNA form, the CDR3 reads TGTGCCAGCCGGACAGGGGTCAATCAGCCCCAGCATTTT. This encodes CASRTGVNQPQHF.

This clone was picked up one time. This chain uses TRBV4-3 with TRBJ2-1, with 16 nucleotides matching TRBD2. Per the germline V gene, CDR1 is LGHNA and CDR2 is YSLEER. The CDR3 is 21 amino acids. J lost 6 bases, V lost 5 bases, and 19 bases had no gene match. CDR3 protein: CASSGISAPGLAGGVGNEQFF. As DNA, the CDR3 is TGCGCCAGCAGCGGAATCTCCGCCCCGGGACTAGCGGGAGGGGTTGGCAATGAGCAGTTCTTC.

This sequence joins TRBV7-8 and TRBJ2-7, with 10 bases matching TRBD2. The V segment lost 6 bases and the J segment 0 bases; nucleotides outside the gene matches: 5. The germline gives CDR1 SGHVS, CDR2 FQNEAQ. The length of the CDR3 is 15 residues. The chain's CDR3 is CASSQGLADSYEQYF. CDR3 bases: TGTGCCAGCAGTCAAGGACTAGCGGACTCCTACGAGCAGTACTTC.

The chain has TRBV18 and TRBJ2-7; perhaps D is TRBD1 or TRBD2 (5 bases each). CDR3 length: 17 amino acids. The germline V gene has CDR1 KGHSH and CDR2 LQKENI. V was clipped by 0 bases and J by 0 bases, with 15 bases between them. The CDR3 spells CASSPPLRDLNSYEQYF. Written as DNA, the CDR3 is TGTGCCAGCTCACCACCGCTCCGGGACCTGAACTCCTACGAGCAGTACTTC.

The chain is built from TRBV28 and TRBJ1-1; a weak D match, TRBD1 (5 bases). The germline gives CDR1 MDHEN, CDR2 SYDVKM. This CDR3 contains 14 residues. V lost 3 bases, J lost 3 bases, and 11 bases lay in between. In DNA, the CDR3 is TGTGCCAGCAGTTTTCAGGGCAAGGACACTGAAGCTTTCTTT. Translating gives CASSFQGKDTEAFF.

The chain has TRBV9 and TRBJ1-4, with a tentative D call TRBD1 (5 bases). The germline gives CDR1 SGDLS, CDR2 YYNGEE. The CDR3 has 15 residues. V was clipped by 2 bases and J by 5 bases, with 13 bases between them. In nucleotides, the CDR3 is TGTGCCAGCAGCGTCTTGGGGACGGGGAATGAAAAACTGTTTTTT. Translated: CASSVLGTGNEKLFF.

The V gene is TRBV18, the J gene TRBJ2-1, with D tentatively TRBD2 (6 bases). Germline values: CDR1 KGHSH, CDR2 LQKENI. Trimming removed 4 bases from V and 9 bases from J, with 19 bases in between. The CDR3 extends over 15 amino acids. The CDR3 region has the DNA TGTGCCAGCTCACTTACGGAGGGCTCTCTGGGTGAGCAGTTCTTC. Its translation is CASSLTEGSLGEQFF.

This rearrangement joins TRBV11-2 to TRBJ1-6; weak D call: TRBD1 (5 bases). Germline CDR1 and CDR2: SGHAT and FQNNGV. The CDR3 has 16 residues. V lost 3 bases and J 3 bases, leaving 12 bases between the germline ends. The chain's CDR3 is CASSFGGTLYNSPLHF. CDR3 DNA: TGTGCCAGCAGCTTTGGAGGGACCCTCTATAATTCACCCCTCCACTTT.

The chain combines TRBV4-1 with TRBJ2-5, with 11 bases identical to TRBD2. The germline V gene encodes CDR1 MGHRA and CDR2 YSYEKL. The CDR3 is 17 amino acids. The J segment lost 2 bases and the V segment lost 1 base, leaving 6 bases of the junction unmatched. This chain's CDR3 is CASSQVLAGGTQETQYF. In DNA, the CDR3 is TGCGCCAGCAGCCAAGTCCTAGCGGGGGGAACACAAGAGACCCAGTACTTC.

The chain employs TRBV5-4 and TRBJ2-1, with D perhaps TRBD1 or TRBD2 (7 bases each). Trimming cost V 5 bases and J 8 bases, with 17 bases left between them. CDR1 SGHNT and CDR2 YYREEE come from the germline V gene (reference sequence). The CDR3 covers 14 residues. The CDR3 region is CASSYNRGGHEQFF. The CDR3 DNA follows: TGTGCCAGCAGTTACAACAGGGGAGGGCATGAGCAGTTCTTC.

This sequence joins TRBV19 and TRBJ1-3; weak D call: TRBD1 (5 bases). The ends were cut back, 7 bases at V and 0 bases at J, with 10 bases in the middle. The CDR3 loop spans 14 amino acids. Per the germline V gene, CDR1 is LNHDA and CDR2 is SQIVND (reference sequence). CDR3 bases: TGTGCCAGTACAGGGCGATACTCTGGAAACACCATATATTTT. As protein: CASTGRYSGNTIYF.

The chain combines TRBV6-5 with TRBJ1-2, with D unclear. Per the germline V gene, CDR1 is MNHEY and CDR2 is SVGAGI. CDR3 length: 15 residues. Trimming stripped 5 bases from V and 8 bases from J, with 21 bases between. Here the CDR3 DNA reads TGTGCCAGCAGTATCGACCTAATACCTTTGTGGGGCTACACCTTC. Translating gives CASSIDLIPLWGYTF.

This chain uses TRBV28 with TRBJ2-6; D unresolved. Germline CDR1 MDHEN, CDR2 SYDVKM. The CDR3 extends over 14 amino acids. V dropped 7 bases and J dropped 2 bases, with 9 bases sitting between them. The CDR3 sequence is CASKRSPGANVLTF. CDR3 nucleotide sequence: TGTGCCAGCAAAAGGTCCCCTGGGGCCAACGTCCTGACTTTC.

This chain uses TRBV6-1 with TRBJ1-3; D unclear. Trimming took off 2 bases at V and 4 bases at J, with 9 bases between the two ends. Looked up from germline, CDR1 is MNHNS and CDR2 is SASEGT. This CDR3 is built from 14 residues. The CDR3 protein is CASSEMAGGNTIYF. The DNA for the CDR3 is TGTGCCAGCAGTGAAATGGCCGGAGGAAACACCATATATTTT.

The rearrangement joins TRBV7-2 to TRBJ1-2, with TRBD1 identical over 7 bases. This CDR3 region has 12 residues. The germline V gene has CDR1 SGHTA and CDR2 FQGNSA. With 6 bases clipped from V and 7 bases from J, the junction kept 5 bases outside the gene matches. CDR3 sequence reads: CASRPQGGGYTF. The CDR3 region has the DNA TGTGCCAGCAGGCCCCAGGGGGGTGGCTACACCTTC.

The rearrangement uses TRBV7-2 and TRBJ2-3; D is unresolved. Looked up from germline, CDR1 is SGHTA and CDR2 is FQGNSA. Deletions cut 4 bases from V and 2 bases from J, with 1 base between. This CDR3 has 11 amino acids. As DNA, the CDR3 is TGTGCCAGCAGCTACACAGATACGCAGTATTTT. It yields the protein CASSYTDTQYF.

The chain couples TRBV19 to TRBJ1-2; TRBD1 aligns across 7 bases. The CDR3 covers 17 residues. With 5 bases clipped from V and 0 bases from J, the junction kept 12 bases outside the gene matches. The germline CDR1 and CDR2 sequences are LNHDA and SQIVND (reference sequence). This CDR3 reads CASSAGGTSLSNYGYTF. The CDR3 DNA follows: TGTGCCAGTAGTGCAGGGGGGACGTCTCTCTCTAACTATGGCTACACCTTC.

V is TRBV5-1 and J is TRBJ1-1; tentative D call: TRBD1 (6 bases). Trimming pared 6 bases from V and 7 bases from J, leaving 19 bases between. This CDR3 spans 14 amino acids. In germline, CDR1 is SGHRS, CDR2 YFSETQ. The CDR3 sequence is CASTLTGIGDEAFF. In DNA, the CDR3 is TGCGCCAGCACCCTAACAGGGATCGGAGATGAAGCTTTCTTT.

This clone has a single count. This chain uses TRBV7-3 with TRBJ2-5, with 10 nucleotides matching TRBD1. Germline CDR1 is SGHTA and CDR2 is FQGTGA. The CDR3 has 15 residues. J lost 5 bases, V lost 5 bases, and 8 bases had no gene match. The CDR3 protein is CASSPRDRGGETQYF. In nucleotides, the CDR3 is TGTGCCAGCAGCCCCCGGGACAGGGGCGGGGAGACCCAGTACTTC.

The CDR3 DNA reads as TGCAGCGAGTACGAAGGGAACATTCAGTACTTC. The encoded protein is CSEYEGNIQYF. The chain employs TRBV20-1 and TRBJ2-4; unclear D gene. CDR1 is DFQATT and CDR2 is SNEGSKA in the germline V gene (reference sequence). This CDR3 has 11 amino acids.

The V gene is TRBV6-6, the J gene TRBJ1-2; TRBD1 might be the D (6 bases). The V gene lost 3 bases and the J gene lost 3 bases, with 8 bases spanning the gap. Germline loops: CDR1 MNHNY, CDR2 SVGAGI (reference sequence). The CDR3 spans 13 residues. CDR3 sequence (DNA): TGTGCCAGCAGTTATGCAGGGGACTATGGCTACACCTTC. It specifies CASSYAGDYGYTF.

The V gene is TRBV6-1, the J gene TRBJ1-4; D possibly corresponds to TRBD1 (5 bases). V shed 7 bases and J shed 12 bases, with 15 bases lying between them. Germline-derived CDR1 and CDR2 are MNHNS and SASEGT. This CDR3 contains 12 residues. CDR3 in amino acids: CASNGRRGELFF. As DNA, the CDR3 is TGTGCCAGCAACGGACGTCGGGGGGAACTGTTTTTT.

The chain couples TRBV28 to TRBJ1-3; D is undetermined. The V gene lost 3 bases and the J gene lost 7 bases, with 13 bases spanning the gap. The CDR3 is 14 amino acids. CDR1 MDHEN and CDR2 SYDVKM come from the germline V gene. The CDR3 here is CASSFRGNGNTIYF. In DNA, the CDR3 is TGTGCCAGCAGTTTTCGGGGTAACGGGAACACCATATATTTT.

The genes are TRBV10-1 and TRBJ1-1, with TRBD1 identical over 7 bases. V lost 3 bases, J lost 8 bases, and 9 bases stayed unmatched. From germline, CDR1 is WNHNN and CDR2 SYGVQD (reference sequence). CDR3 length: 14 residues. The CDR3 DNA is TGCGCCAGCAGTGAAGGGACAGCCGGTGCCGAAGCTTTCTTT. Translated, it gives CASSEGTAGAEAFF.

The CDR3 coding sequence is TGTGCCAGCAGCCCCAGGACGCAGACCTACGAGCAGTACTTC. Residues: CASSPRTQTYEQYF. The V and J genes are TRBV7-9 and TRBJ2-7; D is undetermined. V was shortened by 5 bases and J by 2 bases, with 13 bases between the two germline ends. Per germline, CDR1 SEHNR and CDR2 FQNEAQ (reference sequence). The CDR3 has 14 amino acids.

This chain connects TRBV19 to TRBJ1-1, with 9 bases fitting TRBD1. J gave up 5 bases and V 6 bases, and 16 bases lay outside the gene matches. This CDR3 has 17 amino acids. CDR1 and CDR2 from the germline V gene are LNHDA and SQIVND (reference sequence). CDR3 region: CASRAFPSQGALTEAFF. CDR3 sequence (DNA): TGTGCCAGTAGGGCGTTCCCCTCACAGGGGGCTTTGACTGAAGCTTTCTTT.

The chain links TRBV19 to TRBJ2-3; no reliable D call. The CDR3 is 14 amino acids. CDR1 and CDR2 (germline): LNHDA, SQIVND (reference sequence). V was trimmed by 5 bases and J by 0 bases, leaving 9 bases between them. The CDR3 DNA reads TGTGCCAGTAGTGGCGTCAGTAGCACAGATACGCAGTATTTT. Its translation is CASSGVSSTDTQYF.

J is TRBJ2-6 and V is TRBV5-8; D is unclear. The germline CDR1 and CDR2 sequences are SGHTS and YDEGEE. Trimming shortened V by 4 bases and J by 0 bases, and 5 bases separated the two germline ends. The CDR3 has 14 amino acids. CDR3 bases: TGTGCCAGCAGCCGAGACTCTGGGGCCAACGTCCTGACTTTC. Amino acids: CASSRDSGANVLTF.

The rearrangement joins TRBV4-1 to TRBJ2-5, with 8 bases matching TRBD2. Per the germline V gene, CDR1 is MGHRA and CDR2 is YSYEKL. The CDR3 loop spans 15 amino acids. After removal of 3 bases from V and 11 bases from J, the junction contained 14 bases not matched to a gene. CDR3 protein: CASSQDTGTRGKQYF. CDR3 DNA sequence: TGCGCCAGCAGCCAGGATACCGGGACTAGGGGGAAACAGTACTTC.

The chain employs TRBV20-1 and TRBJ2-7; the D is unclear. The germline V gene encodes CDR1 DFQATT and CDR2 SNEGSKA (reference sequence). Deletions cut 5 bases from V and 5 bases from J, with 7 bases between. The CDR3 totals 10 residues. The CDR3 loop is CSAHWNEQYF. CDR3 bases: TGCAGTGCTCATTGGAACGAGCAGTACTTC.